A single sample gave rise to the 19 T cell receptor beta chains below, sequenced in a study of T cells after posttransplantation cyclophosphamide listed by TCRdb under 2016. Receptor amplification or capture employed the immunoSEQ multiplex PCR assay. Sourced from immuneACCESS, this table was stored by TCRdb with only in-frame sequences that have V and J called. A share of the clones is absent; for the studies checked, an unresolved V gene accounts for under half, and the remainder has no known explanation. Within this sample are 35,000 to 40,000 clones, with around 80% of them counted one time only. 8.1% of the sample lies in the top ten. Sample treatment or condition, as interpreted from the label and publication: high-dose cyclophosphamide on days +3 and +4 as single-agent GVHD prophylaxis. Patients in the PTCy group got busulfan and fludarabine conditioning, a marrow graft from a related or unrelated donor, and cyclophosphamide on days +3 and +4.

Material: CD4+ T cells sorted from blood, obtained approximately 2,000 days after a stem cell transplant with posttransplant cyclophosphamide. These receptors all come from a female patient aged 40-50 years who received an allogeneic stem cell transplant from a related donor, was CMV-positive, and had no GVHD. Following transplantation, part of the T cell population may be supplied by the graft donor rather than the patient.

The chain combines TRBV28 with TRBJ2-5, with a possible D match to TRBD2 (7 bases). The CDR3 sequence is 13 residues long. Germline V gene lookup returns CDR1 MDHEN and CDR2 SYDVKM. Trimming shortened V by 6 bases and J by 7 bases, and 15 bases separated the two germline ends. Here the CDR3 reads CASSPGGSGTQYF. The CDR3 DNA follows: TGTGCCAGCAGCCCGGGGGGCTCAGGGACCCAGTACTTC.

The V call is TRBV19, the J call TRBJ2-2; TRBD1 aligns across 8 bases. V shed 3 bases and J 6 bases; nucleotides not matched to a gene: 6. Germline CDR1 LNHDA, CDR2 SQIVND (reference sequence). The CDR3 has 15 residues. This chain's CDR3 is CASSIGQGLSGELFF. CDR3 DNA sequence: TGTGCCAGTAGTATCGGACAGGGTTTATCCGGGGAGCTGTTTTTT.

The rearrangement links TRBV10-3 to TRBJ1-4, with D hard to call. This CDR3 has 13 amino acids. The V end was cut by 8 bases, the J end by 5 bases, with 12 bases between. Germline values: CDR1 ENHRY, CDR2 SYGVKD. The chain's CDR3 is CAIAPGSNEKLFF. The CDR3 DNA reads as TGTGCCATCGCCCCGGGGTCAAATGAAAAACTGTTTTTT.

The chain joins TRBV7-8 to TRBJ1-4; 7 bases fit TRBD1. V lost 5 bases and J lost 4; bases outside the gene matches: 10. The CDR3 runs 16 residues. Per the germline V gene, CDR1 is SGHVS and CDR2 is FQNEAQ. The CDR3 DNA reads TGTGCCAGCAGCCAACGGCCGACAGGGATTAATGAAAAACTGTTTTTT. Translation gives CASSQRPTGINEKLFF. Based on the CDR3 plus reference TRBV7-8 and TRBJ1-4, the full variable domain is GAGVSQSPRYKVAKRGQDVALRCDPISGHVSLFWYQQALGQGPEFLTYFQNEAQLDKSGLPSDRFFAERPEGSVSTLKIQRTQQEDSAVYLCASSQRPTGINEKLFFGSGTQLSVL.

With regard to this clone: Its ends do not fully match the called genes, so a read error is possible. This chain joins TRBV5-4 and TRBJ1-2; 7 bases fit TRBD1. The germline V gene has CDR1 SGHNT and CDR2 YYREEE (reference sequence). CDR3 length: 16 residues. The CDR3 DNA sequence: TGCGCCAGCAGCCAAGATATGGGCAGGGGGAACTATGGCTACACCTTC. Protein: CASSQDMGRGNYGYTF.

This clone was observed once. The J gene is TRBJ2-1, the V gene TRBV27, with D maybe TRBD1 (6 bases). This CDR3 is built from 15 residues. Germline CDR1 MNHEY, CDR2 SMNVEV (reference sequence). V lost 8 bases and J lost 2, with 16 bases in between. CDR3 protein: CASPGWGPPYNEQFF. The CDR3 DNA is TGTGCCAGCCCCGGTTGGGGGCCACCCTACAATGAGCAGTTCTTC.

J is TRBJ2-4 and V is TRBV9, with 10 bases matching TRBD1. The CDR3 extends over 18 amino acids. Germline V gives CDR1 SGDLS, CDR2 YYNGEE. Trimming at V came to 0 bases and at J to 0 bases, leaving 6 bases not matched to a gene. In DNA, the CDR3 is TGTGCCAGCAGCGTAGGTCGGACAGGGGGGGGAGCCAAAAACATTCAGTACTTC. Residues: CASSVGRTGGGAKNIQYF. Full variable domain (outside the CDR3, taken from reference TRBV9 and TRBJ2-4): DSGVTQTPKHLITATGQRVTLRCSPRSGDLSVYWYQQSLDQGLQFLIQYYNGEERAKGNILERFSAQQFPDLHSELNLSSLELGDSALYFCASSVGRTGGGAKNIQYFGAGTRLSVL.

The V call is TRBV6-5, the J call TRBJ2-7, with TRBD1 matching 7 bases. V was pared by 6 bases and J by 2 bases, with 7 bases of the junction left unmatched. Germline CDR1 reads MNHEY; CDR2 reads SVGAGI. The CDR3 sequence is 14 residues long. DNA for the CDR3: TGTGCCAGCAGGAGGTTTCAGGGGGCCTACGAGCAGTACTTC. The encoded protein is CASRRFQGAYEQYF.

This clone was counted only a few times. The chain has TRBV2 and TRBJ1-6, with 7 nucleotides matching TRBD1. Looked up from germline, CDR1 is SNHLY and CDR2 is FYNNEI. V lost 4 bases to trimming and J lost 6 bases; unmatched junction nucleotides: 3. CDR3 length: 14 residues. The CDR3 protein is CASSGGQPNSPLHF. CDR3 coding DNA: TGTGCCAGCAGTGGGGGACAGCCTAATTCACCCCTCCACTTT.

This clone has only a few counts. CDR3 DNA: TGCGCCAGCAGCCGGAGACAGGGGGCGAACACTGAAGCTTTCTTT. Its translation is CASSRRQGANTEAFF. The V and J genes are TRBV5-1 and TRBJ1-1, with 10 bases lining up with TRBD1. Germline V CDR1 and CDR2: SGHRS, YFSETQ. V lost 4 bases, J lost 1 base, and 4 bases stayed unmatched. The CDR3 has 15 amino acids.

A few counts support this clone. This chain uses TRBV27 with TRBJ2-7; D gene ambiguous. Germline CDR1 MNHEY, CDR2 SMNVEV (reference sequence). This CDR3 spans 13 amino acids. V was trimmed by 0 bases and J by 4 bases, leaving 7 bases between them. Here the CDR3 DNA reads TGTGCCAGCAGTTTATCTAGAGGATACGAGCAGTACTTC. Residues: CASSLSRGYEQYF.

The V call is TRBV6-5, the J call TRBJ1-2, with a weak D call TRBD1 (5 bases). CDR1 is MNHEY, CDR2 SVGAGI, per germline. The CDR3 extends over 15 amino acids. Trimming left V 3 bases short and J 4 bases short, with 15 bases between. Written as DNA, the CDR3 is TGTGCCAGCAGTTATCGAGGCAGGGTCTTCTATGGCTACACCTTC. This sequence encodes CASSYRGRVFYGYTF.

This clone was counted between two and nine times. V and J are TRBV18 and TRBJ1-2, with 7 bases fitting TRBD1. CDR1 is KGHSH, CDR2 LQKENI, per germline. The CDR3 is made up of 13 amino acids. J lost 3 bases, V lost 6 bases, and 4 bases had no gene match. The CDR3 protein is CASSPGQDYGYTF. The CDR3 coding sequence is TGTGCCAGCTCGCCTGGACAGGACTATGGCTACACCTTC.

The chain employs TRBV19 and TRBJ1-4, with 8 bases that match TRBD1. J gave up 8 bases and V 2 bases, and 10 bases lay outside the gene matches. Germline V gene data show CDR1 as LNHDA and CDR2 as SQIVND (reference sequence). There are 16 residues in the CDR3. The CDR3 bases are TGTGCCAGTAGTATAACACGGACAGGGTATGGAGAAAAACTGTTTTTT. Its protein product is CASSITRTGYGEKLFF.

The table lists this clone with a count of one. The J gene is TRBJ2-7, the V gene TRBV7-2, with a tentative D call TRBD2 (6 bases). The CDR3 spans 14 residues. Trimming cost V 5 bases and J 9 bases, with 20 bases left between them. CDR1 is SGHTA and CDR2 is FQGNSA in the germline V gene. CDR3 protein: CASSAGGALSWQYF. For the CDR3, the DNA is TGTGCCAGCAGCGCCGGCGGGGCTCTTTCTTGGCAGTACTTC. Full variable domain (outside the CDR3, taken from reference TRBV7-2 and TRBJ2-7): GAGVSQSPSNKVTEKGKDVELRCDPISGHTALYWYRQSLGQGLEFLIYFQGNSAPDKSGLPSDRFSAERTGGSVSTLTIQRTQQEDSAVYLCASSAGGALSWQYFGPGTRLTVT.

Written as DNA, the CDR3 is TGCGCCAGCAGCTTGGAAGGGGGGGCCTGGACCGGGGAGCTGTTTTTT. It codes for CASSLEGGAWTGELFF. This rearrangement joins TRBV5-1 to TRBJ2-2; the D gene is possibly TRBD2 (7 bases). Trimming pared 0 bases from V and 5 bases from J, leaving 14 bases between. The CDR3 runs to 16 residues. The germline V gene has CDR1 SGHRS and CDR2 YFSETQ.

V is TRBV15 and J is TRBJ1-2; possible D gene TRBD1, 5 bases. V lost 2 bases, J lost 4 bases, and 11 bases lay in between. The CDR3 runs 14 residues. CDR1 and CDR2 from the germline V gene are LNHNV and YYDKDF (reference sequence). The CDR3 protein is CATSRQGSGYGYTF. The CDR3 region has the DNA TGTGCCACCAGCAGACAGGGCTCAGGCTATGGCTACACCTTC.

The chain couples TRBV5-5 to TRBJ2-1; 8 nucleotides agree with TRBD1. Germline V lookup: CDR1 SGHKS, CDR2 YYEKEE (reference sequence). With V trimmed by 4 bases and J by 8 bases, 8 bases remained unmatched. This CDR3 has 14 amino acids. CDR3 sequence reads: CASSPGTGLYEQFF. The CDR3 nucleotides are TGTGCCAGCAGCCCCGGGACAGGTTTATATGAGCAGTTCTTC.

CDR3 amino acids: CASSAGTGGFNSPLHF. CDR3 nucleotide sequence: TGTGCCAGCAGCGCTGGGACAGGGGGCTTTAATTCACCCCTCCACTTT. The chain recombines TRBV7-2 with TRBJ1-6; 12 nucleotides line up with TRBD1. Trimming removed 5 bases from V and 6 bases from J; junction bases left unmatched: 5. The CDR3 loop spans 16 amino acids. CDR1 is SGHTA, CDR2 FQGNSA, per germline. The variable domain in full, completed from reference TRBV7-2 and TRBJ1-6, reads GAGVSQSPSNKVTEKGKDVELRCDPISGHTALYWYRQSLGQGLEFLIYFQGNSAPDKSGLPSDRFSAERTGGSVSTLTIQRTQQEDSAVYLCASSAGTGGFNSPLHFGNGTRLTVT.